The rows below give T cell receptor beta chains drawn from one sample of a study of T cell responses to AZD1222 COVID-19 vaccine. TCRdb's table, derived via immunoSEQ multiplex PCR, lists solely in-frame clones and lacks some. The profile shows roughly 170,000 clones, 85% to 95% of them singletons. The sequences come from peripheral blood, collected 28 days after the second AZD1222 dose. These receptors were taken from an adult who received the AZD1222 COVID-19 vaccine. Each CDR3 is given with its conserved first and last residue. Each record gives: V gene, clone size, J gene, CDR3 length, D gene, CDR3 DNA, CDR3 protein. D genes are given only for firm matches. Not every row has a clone size; where given, it reads once, few, many or a size class.

TRBV7-9,.,TRBJ2-1,13,.,TGTGCCAGCAGCCCGTTGGACCACAATGAGCAGTTCTTC,CASSPLDHNEQFF
TRBV5-5,.,TRBJ2-7,15,.,TGTGCCAGCAGCTTCGTGGCTGAATATACCTACGAGCAGTACTTC,CASSFVAEYTYEQYF
TRBV4-1,.,TRBJ2-1,18,TRBD2,TGCGCCAGCAGCCAGGAAATCTCGGGACTAGCGGGATCCGATGAGCAGTTCTTC,CASSQEISGLAGSDEQFF
TRBV6-5,.,TRBJ1-5,15,TRBD1,TGTGCCAGCAGTTTGACAGGGGGCGGCAATCAGCCCCAGCATTTT,CASSLTGGGNQPQHF
TRBV11-2,.,TRBJ1-2,15,TRBD1,TGTGCCAGCAGCCAAACAGGGGCGAACTCCTATGGCTACACCTTC,CASSQTGANSYGYTF
TRBV5-4,.,TRBJ2-7,15,TRBD2,TGTGCCAGCAGCAAAGAGGGACTAGCGGGTCGCGAGCAGTACTTC,CASSKEGLAGREQYF
TRBV5-1,.,TRBJ2-1,15,TRBD2,TGCGCCAGCAGCTGGCTAGCGGGGGGAAACAATGAGCAGTTCTTC,CASSWLAGGNNEQFF
TRBV5-4,.,TRBJ2-1,13,.,TGTGCCAGCGCCCTGGCGATTATCGGCGAGCAGTTCTTC,CASALAIIGEQFF
TRBV27,.,TRBJ1-5,14,.,TGTGCCAGCTCCTGGGGGGACGGAGGACAGCCCCAGCATTTT,CASSWGDGGQPQHF
TRBV5-7,.,TRBJ2-2,15,TRBD2,TGTGCCAGCAGCTCTAGCGGGAGCCTCACCGGGGAGCTGTTTTTT,CASSSSGSLTGELFF
TRBV18,once,TRBJ2-1,15,.,TGTGCCAGCTCACCGTCTGGAGGGGTTGTCGATGAGCAGTTCTTC,CASSPSGGVVDEQFF
TRBV6-6,.,TRBJ1-3,15,.,TGTGCCAGCAGTACTCCGCAGGTCTCTGGAAACACCATATATTTT,CASSTPQVSGNTIYF
TRBV6-6,once,TRBJ2-7,14,TRBD1,TGTGCCAGCAGTTTGGGACAGGGCCTCTACGAGCAGTACTTC,CASSLGQGLYEQYF
TRBV6-6,.,TRBJ1-2,13,.,TGTGCCAGCAGTTACCCGGGGGGGGGTGGCTACACCTTC,CASSYPGGGGYTF
TRBV5-1,.,TRBJ1-2,15,.,TGCGCCAGCAGCTTGGCGGTTGGCAGCAACTATGGCTACACCTTC,CASSLAVGSNYGYTF
TRBV6-5,.,TRBJ2-5,14,.,TGTGCCAGCAGTCCCCCGGGACTCCAAGAGACCCAGTACTTC,CASSPPGLQETQYF
TRBV7-2,once,TRBJ2-3,14,.,TGTGCCAGCAGCTTAGGGCCTATCACAGATACGCAGTATTTT,CASSLGPITDTQYF
TRBV11-1,.,TRBJ2-1,15,.,TGTGCCAGCAGCTTTGTAGGGGTCTCGGGGAATGAGCAGTTCTTC,CASSFVGVSGNEQFF
TRBV5-1,.,TRBJ1-1,13,.,TGCGCCAGCAACAAGCAGGGGAACACTGAAGCTTTCTTT,CASNKQGNTEAFF
TRBV27,.,TRBJ1-4,13,TRBD1,TGTGCCAGCCTCCAGGGGGTTGATGAAAAACTGTTTTTT,CASLQGVDEKLFF
TRBV6-1,once,TRBJ2-1,12,.,TGTGCCAGCAGTGACAGGGGCTACGAGCAGTTCTTC,CASSDRGYEQFF
TRBV27,.,TRBJ1-5,16,.,TGTGCCAGCAGTTCTAAATCGCAGGGGATCGAGCAGCCCCAGCATTTT,CASSSKSQGIEQPQHF
TRBV29-1,.,TRBJ2-7,11,.,TGCAGCACGCTTCAGGCGGGGGAGCAGTACTTC,CSTLQAGEQYF
TRBV6-5,.,TRBJ2-1,16,.,TGTGCCAGCAGTTACGGGGGGTGGACACCCTACAATGAGCAGTTCTTC,CASSYGGWTPYNEQFF
TRBV19,once,TRBJ1-5,16,.,TGTGCCAGTAGTTGGGGGGGCATCCTTCCCAATCAGCCCCAGCATTTT,CASSWGGILPNQPQHF
TRBV7-6,.,TRBJ1-4,15,.,TGTGCCAGCAGCTCCCACTGGAGGGTGGGGGAAAAACTGTTTTTT,CASSSHWRVGEKLFF
TRBV24-1,.,TRBJ1-5,13,.,TGTGCCACCAGTGACGTAGATGTCCAGCCCCAGCATTTT,CATSDVDVQPQHF
TRBV6-2/TRBV6-3,.,TRBJ2-7,17,TRBD1,TGTGCCAGCAGTTACCCCTTAGAGGGACAGGGGCACAACGAGCAGTACTTC,CASSYPLEGQGHNEQYF
TRBV9,.,TRBJ2-5,16,.,TGTGCCAGCAGCGCCTTAGACAGGACCATAGGTGGGGCCCAGTACTTC,CASSALDRTIGGAQYF
TRBV11-2,.,TRBJ1-2,15,TRBD1,TGTGCCAGCAGCTTAGCTTTGGGACAGGGGGCTGGCTACACCTTC,CASSLALGQGAGYTF
TRBV7-6,few,TRBJ1-5,14,TRBD1,TGTGCCAGCAGCCAACAGGGGGGTATTCAGCCCCAGCATTTT,CASSQQGGIQPQHF
TRBV7-8,.,TRBJ2-7,14,TRBD2,TGTGCCAGCAGCTTGGCTAGCGGGGCTTTCGAGCAGTACTTC,CASSLASGAFEQYF
TRBV28,.,TRBJ1-2,13,TRBD1,TGTGCCAGCAGAGACAGGGCTGTCTATGGCTACACCTTC,CASRDRAVYGYTF
TRBV19,.,TRBJ2-2,13,.,TGTGCCAGTAGCCCATACAACACCGGGGAGCTGTTTTTT,CASSPYNTGELFF
TRBV9,.,TRBJ1-3,15,TRBD1,TGTGCCAGCAGCGGGACAGGAGCCCAGGGAAACACCATATATTTT,CASSGTGAQGNTIYF
TRBV18,.,TRBJ1-3,17,TRBD1,TGTGCCAGCTCACCAGGGACAGCCGGGGGTACTGGAAACACCATATATTTT,CASSPGTAGGTGNTIYF
TRBV18,.,TRBJ2-1,16,.,TGTGCCAGCTCAGGGTCGGCAACATCCTCCTACAATGAGCAGTTCTTC,CASSGSATSSYNEQFF
TRBV5-1,.,TRBJ2-3,14,.,TGCGCCAGCAGCTTGGACAGCCGAAGATCCCCGCAGTATTTT,CASSLDSRRSPQYF
TRBV27,.,TRBJ1-2,17,TRBD1,TGTGCCAGCAGTTTAACAAATAGACAGGGATCTAACTATGGCTACACCTTC,CASSLTNRQGSNYGYTF
TRBV29-1,once,TRBJ1-4,13,.,TGCAGCGTGGCGGGGGGCGCGGGAGAAAAACTGTTTTTT,CSVAGGAGEKLFF
TRBV5-1,.,TRBJ1-2,13,TRBD1,TGCGCCAGCAGCCAACAGGGGGCCTATGGCTACACCTTC,CASSQQGAYGYTF
TRBV6-5,.,TRBJ1-2,11,.,TGTGCCAACCGGGACGAACGTGGCTACACCTTC,CANRDERGYTF
TRBV6-2/TRBV6-3,once,TRBJ2-1,11,.,TGTGCCAGCAGTATATACAATGAGCAGTTCTTC,CASSIYNEQFF
TRBV5-4,.,TRBJ1-3,17,.,TGTGCCAGCAGCTTGAAGCGGAACGCATACTCTGGAAACACCATATATTTT,CASSLKRNAYSGNTIYF
TRBV6-5,.,TRBJ2-3,15,.,TGTGCCAGCAGATATTCGTCGGGGACCCTAGACACGCAGTATTTT,CASRYSSGTLDTQYF
TRBV28,.,TRBJ2-2,15,.,TGTGCCAGCACCACAGAGGGGCCGAACACCGGGGAGCTGTTTTTT,CASTTEGPNTGELFF
TRBV6-5,.,TRBJ1-5,14,.,TGTGCCAGCATCCTCCGGGGGTTGAATCAGCCCCAGCATTTT,CASILRGLNQPQHF
TRBV20-1,once,TRBJ2-7,11,.,TGCAGTGCTCTTACTAGCTACGAGCAGTACTTC,CSALTSYEQYF